Sequencing of this T cell receptor beta chain was carried out in a study of chemoradiotherapy in HPV16-positive cancers. Study summary: Two HPV16-positive patients' cells yielded candidate HPV-specific clones and common motifs. Regarding the study as a whole: During treatment, candidate HPV-specific clones and E7-related motifs expanded in tumor. HPV-specific T cells were functionally defined from only a couple of HPV16-positive patients.

Clones were read by immunoSEQ multiplex PCR, and TCRdb kept only the in-frame ones, dropping some. This table holds roughly 4,500 clones, 72% found once. Over chemoradiotherapy, repertoires were sampled more than once. About this clone itself: Its antigen is unidentified.

This receptor was obtained from a human donor with HPV-associated anogenital cancer. Material: tumor tissue, obtained from a patient who underwent chemoradiotherapy.

The CDR3 loop reads CASLRTSANQYEQYF. The CDR3 DNA sequence: TGTGCCAGCCTCCGGACTAGCGCGAACCAATACGAGCAGTACTTC. The rearrangement links TRBV5-5 to TRBJ2-7; 9 bases align to TRBD2. With 7 bases clipped from V and 4 bases from J, the junction kept 12 bases outside the gene matches. CDR3 length equals 15 residues. Germline V gene sequence: CDR1 SGHKS, CDR2 YYEKEE (reference sequence).